The clone carrying this T cell receptor (beta chain) showed up just a few times. The data were taken from a study of blood T cell repertoires in COVID-19. Study summary: Donors in the United States, Italy and Spain gave samples during acute or convalescent COVID-19.

The trim removed 4 bases at V and 6 bases at J, leaving 7 bases unmatched. The CDR3 runs to 14 residues. In germline, CDR1 is SGHNT, CDR2 YYREEE (reference sequence). The protocol was immunoSEQ multiplex PCR, while the TCRdb copy is restricted to in-frame clones and leaves out a portion. This sample has about 220,000 clones, with around 83% found just once. Sequenced material: peripheral blood. The gene calls are TRBV5-4 and TRBJ2-1; TRBD2 aligns across 7 bases. The TCR comes from a woman in her 70s with COVID-19, enrolled during active disease. The CDR3 loop reads CASSPLTSRNEQFF. The CDR3 DNA is TGTGCCAGCAGCCCCTTGACTAGCCGCAATGAGCAGTTCTTC.